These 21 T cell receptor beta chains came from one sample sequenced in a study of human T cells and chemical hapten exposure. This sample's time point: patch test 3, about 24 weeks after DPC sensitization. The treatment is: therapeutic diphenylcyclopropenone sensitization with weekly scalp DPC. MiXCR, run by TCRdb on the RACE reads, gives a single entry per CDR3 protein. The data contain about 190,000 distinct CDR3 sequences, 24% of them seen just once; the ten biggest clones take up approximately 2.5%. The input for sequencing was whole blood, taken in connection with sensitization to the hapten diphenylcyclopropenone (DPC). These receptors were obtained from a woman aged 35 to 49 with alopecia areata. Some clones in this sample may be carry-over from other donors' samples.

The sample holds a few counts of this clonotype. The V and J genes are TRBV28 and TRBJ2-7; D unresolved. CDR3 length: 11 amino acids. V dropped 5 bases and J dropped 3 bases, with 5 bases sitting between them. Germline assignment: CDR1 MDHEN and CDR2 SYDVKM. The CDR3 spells CASSTFYEQYF. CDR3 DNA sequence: TGTGCCAGCAGTACCTTCTACGAGCAGTACTTC. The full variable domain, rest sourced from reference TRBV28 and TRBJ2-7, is DVKVTQSSRYLVKRTGEKVFLECVQDMDHENMFWYRQDPGLGLRLIYFSYDVKMKEKGDIPEGYSVSREKKERFSLILESASTNQTSMYLCASSTFYEQYFGPGTRLTVT.

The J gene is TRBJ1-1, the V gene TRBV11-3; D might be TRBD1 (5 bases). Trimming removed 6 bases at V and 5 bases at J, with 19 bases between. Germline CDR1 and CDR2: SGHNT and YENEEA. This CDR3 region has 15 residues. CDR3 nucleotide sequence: TGTGCCAGCAGTCACGGAGGTGCGGGGGAGACTGAAGCTTTCTTT. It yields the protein CASSHGGAGETEAFF.

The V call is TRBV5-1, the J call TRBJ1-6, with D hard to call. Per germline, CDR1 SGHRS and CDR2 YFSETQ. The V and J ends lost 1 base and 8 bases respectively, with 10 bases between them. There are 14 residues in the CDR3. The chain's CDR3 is CASSLQGSDSPLHF. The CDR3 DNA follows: TGCGCCAGCAGCTTGCAAGGTAGCGATTCACCCCTCCACTTT.

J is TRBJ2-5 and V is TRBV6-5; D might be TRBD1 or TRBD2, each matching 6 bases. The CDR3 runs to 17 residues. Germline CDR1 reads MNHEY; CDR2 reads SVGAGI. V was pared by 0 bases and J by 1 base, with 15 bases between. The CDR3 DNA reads TGTGCCAGCAGTTACTCGATCCCGGGGGCCCCCCAAGAGACCCAGTACTTC. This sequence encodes CASSYSIPGAPQETQYF.

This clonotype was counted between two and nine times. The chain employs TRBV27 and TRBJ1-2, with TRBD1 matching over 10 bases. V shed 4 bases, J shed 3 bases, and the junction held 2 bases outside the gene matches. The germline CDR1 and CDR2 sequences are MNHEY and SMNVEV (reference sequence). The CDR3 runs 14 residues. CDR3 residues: CASSSGQGHYGYTF. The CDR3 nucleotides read TGTGCCAGCAGTTCGGGACAGGGGCACTATGGCTACACCTTC.

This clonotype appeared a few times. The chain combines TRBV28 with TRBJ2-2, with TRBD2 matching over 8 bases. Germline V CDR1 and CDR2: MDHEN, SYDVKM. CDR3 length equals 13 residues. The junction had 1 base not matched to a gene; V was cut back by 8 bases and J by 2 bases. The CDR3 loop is CASGTRNTGELFF. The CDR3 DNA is TGTGCCAGCGGGACTAGAAACACCGGGGAGCTGTTTTTT.

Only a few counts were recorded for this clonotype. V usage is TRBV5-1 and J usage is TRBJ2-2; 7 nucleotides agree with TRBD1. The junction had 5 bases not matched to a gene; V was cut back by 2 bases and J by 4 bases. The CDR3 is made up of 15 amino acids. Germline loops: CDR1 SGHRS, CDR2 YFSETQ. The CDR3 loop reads CASSLDRDATGELFF. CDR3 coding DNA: TGCGCCAGCAGCTTAGACAGGGATGCCACCGGGGAGCTGTTTTTT.

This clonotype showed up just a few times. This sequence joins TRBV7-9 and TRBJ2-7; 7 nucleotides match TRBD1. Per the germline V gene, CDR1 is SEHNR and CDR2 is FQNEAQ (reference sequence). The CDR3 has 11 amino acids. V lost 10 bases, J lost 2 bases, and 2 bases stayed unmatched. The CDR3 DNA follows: TGTGCCATCCAGGGGGCCTACGAGCAGTACTTC. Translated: CAIQGAYEQYF. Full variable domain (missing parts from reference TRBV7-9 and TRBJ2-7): DTGVSQNPRHKITKRGQNVTFRCDPISEHNRLYWYRQTLGQGPEFLTYFQNEAQLEKSRLLSDRFSAERPKGSFSTLEIQRTEQGDSAMYLCAIQGAYEQYFGPGTRLTVT.

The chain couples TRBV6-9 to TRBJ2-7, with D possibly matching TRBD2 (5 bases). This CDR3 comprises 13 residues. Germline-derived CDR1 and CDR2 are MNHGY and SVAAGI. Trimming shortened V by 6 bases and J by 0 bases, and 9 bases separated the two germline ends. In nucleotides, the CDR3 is TGTGCCAGCAGGGACTTAAGCTCCTACGAGCAGTACTTC. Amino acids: CASRDLSSYEQYF.

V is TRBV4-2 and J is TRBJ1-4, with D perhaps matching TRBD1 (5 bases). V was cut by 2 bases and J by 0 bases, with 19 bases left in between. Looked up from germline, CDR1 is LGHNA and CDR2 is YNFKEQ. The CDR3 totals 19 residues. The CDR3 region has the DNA TGTGCCAGCAGCCAACGGTCCCTGCAGGGAAGGGCAACTAATGAAAAACTGTTTTTT. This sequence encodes CASSQRSLQGRATNEKLFF.

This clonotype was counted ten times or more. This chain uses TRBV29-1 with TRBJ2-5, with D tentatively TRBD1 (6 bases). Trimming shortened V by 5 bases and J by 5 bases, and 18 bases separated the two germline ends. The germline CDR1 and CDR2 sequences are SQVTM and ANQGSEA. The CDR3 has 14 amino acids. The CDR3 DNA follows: TGCAGCGTTACACACTCGGACAGCTGGGAGACCCAGTACTTC. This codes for CSVTHSDSWETQYF.

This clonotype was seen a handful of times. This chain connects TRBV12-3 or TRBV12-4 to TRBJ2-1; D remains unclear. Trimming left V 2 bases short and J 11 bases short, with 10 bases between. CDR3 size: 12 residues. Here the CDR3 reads CASSLLPMKQFF. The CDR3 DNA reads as TGTGCCAGCAGTTTACTCCCGATGAAGCAGTTCTTC.

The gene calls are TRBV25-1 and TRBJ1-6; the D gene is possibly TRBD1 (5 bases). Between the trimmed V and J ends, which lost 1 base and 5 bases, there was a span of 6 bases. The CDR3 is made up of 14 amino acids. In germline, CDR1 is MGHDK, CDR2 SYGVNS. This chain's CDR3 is CASSELQDNSPLHF. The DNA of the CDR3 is TGTGCCAGCAGTGAATTACAGGATAATTCACCCCTCCACTTT.

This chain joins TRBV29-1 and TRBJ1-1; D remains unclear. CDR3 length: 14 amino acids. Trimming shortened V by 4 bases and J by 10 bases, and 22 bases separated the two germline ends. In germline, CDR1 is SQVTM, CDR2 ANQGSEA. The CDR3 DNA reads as TGCAGCGTTGTTATCAACCGGGCCCCCTGGGCAGCTTTCTTT. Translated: CSVVINRAPWAAFF.

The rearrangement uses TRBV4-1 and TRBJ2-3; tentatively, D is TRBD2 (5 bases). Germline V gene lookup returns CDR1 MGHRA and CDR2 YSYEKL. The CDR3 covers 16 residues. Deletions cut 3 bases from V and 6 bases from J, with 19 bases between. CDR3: CASSHSLRRAGDTQYF. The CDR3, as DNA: TGCGCCAGCAGCCATTCTTTAAGGCGGGCCGGTGATACGCAGTATTTT.

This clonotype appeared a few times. CDR3 sequence (DNA): TGTGCCAGCAGCTTAACGCGGCCCGGATCCTACAATGAGCAGTTCTTC. Translating gives CASSLTRPGSYNEQFF. The chain combines TRBV7-9 with TRBJ2-1; D unclear. The CDR3 covers 16 residues. Between the trimmed V and J ends, which lost 2 bases and 1 base, there was a span of 12 bases. The germline gives CDR1 SEHNR, CDR2 FQNEAQ (reference sequence).

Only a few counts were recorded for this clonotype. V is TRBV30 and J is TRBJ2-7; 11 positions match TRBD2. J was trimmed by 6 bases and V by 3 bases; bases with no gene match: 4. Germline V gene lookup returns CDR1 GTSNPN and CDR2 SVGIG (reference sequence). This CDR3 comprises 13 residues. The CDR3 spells CAWSPGTSGEQYF. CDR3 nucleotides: TGTGCCTGGAGCCCCGGGACTAGCGGCGAGCAGTACTTC.

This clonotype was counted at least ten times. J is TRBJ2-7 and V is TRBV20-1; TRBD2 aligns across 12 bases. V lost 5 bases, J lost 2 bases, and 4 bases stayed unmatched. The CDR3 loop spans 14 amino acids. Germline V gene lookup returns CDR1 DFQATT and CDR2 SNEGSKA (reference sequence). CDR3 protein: CSASTSGRTYEQYF. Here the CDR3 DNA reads TGCAGTGCTTCTACTAGCGGGAGGACCTACGAGCAGTACTTC.

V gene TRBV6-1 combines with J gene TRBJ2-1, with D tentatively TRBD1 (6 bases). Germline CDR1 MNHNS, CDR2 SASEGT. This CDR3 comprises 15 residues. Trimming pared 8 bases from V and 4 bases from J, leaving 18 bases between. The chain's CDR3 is CASRERDTPYNEQFF. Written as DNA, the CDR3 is TGTGCCAGCCGGGAACGGGACACCCCGTACAATGAGCAGTTCTTC.

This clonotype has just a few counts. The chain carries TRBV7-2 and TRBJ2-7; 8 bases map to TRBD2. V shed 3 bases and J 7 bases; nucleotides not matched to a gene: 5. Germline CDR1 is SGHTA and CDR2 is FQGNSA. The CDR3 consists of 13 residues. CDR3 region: CASSFLAGAEQYF. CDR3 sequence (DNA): TGTGCCAGCAGCTTCCTAGCGGGCGCGGAGCAGTACTTC.

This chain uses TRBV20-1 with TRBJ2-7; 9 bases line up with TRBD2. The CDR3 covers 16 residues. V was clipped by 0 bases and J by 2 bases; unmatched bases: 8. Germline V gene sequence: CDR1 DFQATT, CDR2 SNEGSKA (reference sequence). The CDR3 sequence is CSARDRGLARPYEQYF. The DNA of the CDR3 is TGCAGTGCTAGAGATCGGGGACTAGCTCGGCCCTACGAGCAGTACTTC.